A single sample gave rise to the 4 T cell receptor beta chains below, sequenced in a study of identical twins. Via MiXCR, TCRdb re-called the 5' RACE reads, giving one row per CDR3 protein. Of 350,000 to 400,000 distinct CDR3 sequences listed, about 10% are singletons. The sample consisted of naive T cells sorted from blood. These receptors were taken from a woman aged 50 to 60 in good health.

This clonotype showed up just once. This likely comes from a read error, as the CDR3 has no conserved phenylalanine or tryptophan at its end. CDR3 bases: TGCAGTGCTAATCGGGTAGCCGACGAGCAGTACTAC. The encoded protein is CSANRVADEQYY. The chain combines TRBV20-1 with TRBJ2-7; D is unresolved. V was clipped by 4 bases and J by 5 bases, with 12 bases between them. The CDR3 is 12 residues long. The germline V gene has CDR1 DFQATT and CDR2 SNEGSKA (reference sequence).

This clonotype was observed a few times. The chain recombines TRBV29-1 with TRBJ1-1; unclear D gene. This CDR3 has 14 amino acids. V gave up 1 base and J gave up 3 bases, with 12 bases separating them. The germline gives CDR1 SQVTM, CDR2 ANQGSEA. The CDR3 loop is CSVEGPGIDTEAFF. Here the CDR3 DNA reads TGCAGCGTTGAAGGTCCAGGAATCGACACTGAAGCTTTCTTT.

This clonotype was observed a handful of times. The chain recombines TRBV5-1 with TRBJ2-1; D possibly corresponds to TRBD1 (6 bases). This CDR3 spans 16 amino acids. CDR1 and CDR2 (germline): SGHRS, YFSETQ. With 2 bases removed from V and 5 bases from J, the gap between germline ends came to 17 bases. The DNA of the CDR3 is TGCGCCAGCAGCTTTAGCCCGACAGGAGCGAACAATGAGCAGTTCTTC. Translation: CASSFSPTGANNEQFF.

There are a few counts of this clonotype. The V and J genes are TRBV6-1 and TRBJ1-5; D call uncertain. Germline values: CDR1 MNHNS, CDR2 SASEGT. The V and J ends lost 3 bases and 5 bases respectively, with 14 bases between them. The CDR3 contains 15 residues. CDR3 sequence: CASSDLDGGDQPQHF. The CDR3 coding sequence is TGTGCCAGCAGTGACTTGGACGGAGGAGATCAGCCCCAGCATTTT.